These 10 T cell receptor beta chains originate from one sample sequenced in a study of blood T cell repertoires in COVID-19. Using immunoSEQ multiplex PCR, the repertoire was profiled, and TCRdb retains in-frame clones only, with some absent. The table records approximately 170,000 clones, approximately 86% of them present only once. The material sequenced was peripheral blood. These receptors were obtained from a woman older than 75 with COVID-19, enrolled during active disease.

The chain combines TRBV7-2 with TRBJ1-4; 8 positions match TRBD1. V lost 2 bases and J lost 8; bases outside the gene matches: 7. CDR3 length: 15 amino acids. The germline V gene encodes CDR1 SGHTA and CDR2 FQGNSA. Written as DNA, the CDR3 is TGTGCCAGCAGCTTACAACAGGGGGGAAGAGAAAAACTGTTTTTT. Translated: CASSLQQGGREKLFF. Drawing the rest from reference TRBV7-2 and TRBJ1-4, the complete variable domain is GAGVSQSPSNKVTEKGKDVELRCDPISGHTALYWYRQSLGQGLEFLIYFQGNSAPDKSGLPSDRFSAERTGGSVSTLTIQRTQQEDSAVYLCASSLQQGGREKLFFGSGTQLSVL.

The chain has TRBV29-1 and TRBJ1-2, with 7 bases matching TRBD1. Per the germline V gene, CDR1 is SQVTM and CDR2 is ANQGSEA. With V trimmed by 7 bases and J by 4 bases, 9 bases remained unmatched. The CDR3 covers 13 residues. The CDR3 here is CSALRGNGYGYTF. CDR3 DNA: TGCAGCGCTCTCAGGGGGAATGGCTATGGCTACACCTTC.

This clone was seen a single time. The chain links TRBV20-1 to TRBJ2-7; 12 bases map to TRBD2. CDR3 length: 14 residues. Germline V gene sequence: CDR1 DFQATT, CDR2 SNEGSKA (reference sequence). Germline trimming cut 3 bases from V and 4 bases from J; bases unmatched to any gene: 4. This chain's CDR3 is CSASGLAGSYEQYF. The CDR3 nucleotides are TGCAGTGCTAGTGGACTAGCGGGAAGTTACGAGCAGTACTTC.

This chain connects TRBV28 to TRBJ2-6; 10 bases line up with TRBD1. The CDR3 length is 18 residues. Trimming cost V 6 bases and J 2 bases; bases outside gene matches: 10. Germline CDR1 reads MDHEN; CDR2 reads SYDVKM. CDR3 nucleotide sequence: TGTGCCAGCAGAGGAGCGGGACAGGGGCTAACTGGGGCCAACGTCCTGACTTTC. It specifies CASRGAGQGLTGANVLTF.

The chain has TRBV27 and TRBJ2-7, with D possibly TRBD2 on 6 matching bases. The CDR3 extends over 15 amino acids. Germline CDR1 MNHEY, CDR2 SMNVEV (reference sequence). With 5 bases removed from V and 2 bases from J, the gap between germline ends came to 16 bases. The DNA of the CDR3 is TGTGCCAGCAGTCCGAACGTGGGGACTGCCTACGAGCAGTACTTC. Translation: CASSPNVGTAYEQYF.

The chain uses TRBV19 and TRBJ2-7; 7 bases match TRBD1. Germline V CDR1 and CDR2: LNHDA, SQIVND (reference sequence). The length of the CDR3 is 14 residues. V shed 5 bases, J shed 2 bases, and the junction held 6 bases outside the gene matches. The CDR3 DNA reads TGTGCCAGTAGTCCCGAGGGACAGACCTACGAGCAGTACTTC. This sequence encodes CASSPEGQTYEQYF.

V and J are TRBV9 and TRBJ1-5; unclear D gene. This CDR3 contains 15 residues. Germline V gene data show CDR1 as SGDLS and CDR2 as YYNGEE. V gave up 0 bases and J gave up 0 bases, with 7 bases separating them. This chain's CDR3 is CASSVGGNSNQPQHF. CDR3 DNA sequence: TGTGCCAGCAGCGTAGGCGGCAATAGCAATCAGCCCCAGCATTTT. The full variable domain, in which reference TRBV9 and TRBJ1-5 provide the parts outside the CDR3, is DSGVTQTPKHLITATGQRVTLRCSPRSGDLSVYWYQQSLDQGLQFLIQYYNGEERAKGNILERFSAQQFPDLHSELNLSSLELGDSALYFCASSVGGNSNQPQHFGDGTRLSIL.

The V and J genes are TRBV21-1 and TRBJ2-5; TRBD1 reflects the table's D call only, with no check against the DNA. TRBV21-1 is deemed a pseudogene. This CDR3 region has 21 residues. The CDR3 DNA sequence: TGTGCCAGCAGCAAAGGTTTTTGTTCCGGGGAGGAGACAGGGGGAAAAGAGACCCAGTACTTC. Its translation is CASSKGFCSGEETGGKETQYF.

The V call is TRBV6-6, the J call TRBJ1-5; D is perhaps TRBD1 (5 bases). V dropped 9 bases and J dropped 4 bases, with 19 bases sitting between them. This CDR3 spans 15 amino acids. CDR1 and CDR2 (germline): MNHNY, SVGAGI (reference sequence). The CDR3 sequence is CASQLEGAQNQPQHF. In DNA, the CDR3 is TGTGCCAGTCAGTTGGAAGGGGCCCAAAATCAGCCCCAGCATTTT.

In its sample, this clone was seen once. The gene calls are TRBV7-2 and TRBJ1-3; D is unresolved. The CDR3 consists of 13 residues. The germline V and J ends were trimmed by 4 bases and 3 bases, with 7 bases remaining between them. CDR1 SGHTA and CDR2 FQGNSA come from the germline V gene. CDR3 in amino acids: CASSSGRGNTIYF. In DNA form, the CDR3 reads TGTGCCAGCAGCTCAGGCCGTGGAAACACCATATATTTT.